The 5 T cell receptor beta chains below all came from one sample that was sequenced in a study of response to subunit inactivated influenza vaccine. From the RT-PCR reads, TCRdb called clonotypes with MiXCR, one entry per CDR3 protein. The data show more than 550,000 distinct CDR3 sequences, 11% seen once. This sample was shared with a second study, whose subject was T cells expressing NK-cell markers. That source adds: As the method of synthesis, 5'RACE template switching with UMIs yielded TCR beta cDNA.

The starting material was PBMCs from blood, obtained on the day of vaccination. The source is a man between 45 and 60 years old who received an inactivated influenza vaccine.

This sequence joins TRBV7-2 and TRBJ2-7; 13 bases agree with TRBD2. This CDR3 has 15 amino acids. The V and J ends lost 5 bases and 6 bases, in that order; junction bases with no gene match: 7. Germline loops: CDR1 SGHTA, CDR2 FQGNSA. CDR3 amino acids: CASSPRTSGGVEQYF. The CDR3 DNA reads TGTGCCAGCAGCCCGCGGACTAGCGGGGGTGTCGAGCAGTACTTC.

The V call is TRBV29-1, the J call TRBJ2-7, with D hard to call. V lost 4 bases to trimming and J lost 0 bases, with 7 bases between them. The CDR3 length is 12 residues. Per the germline V gene, CDR1 is SQVTM and CDR2 is ANQGSEA. CDR3 in DNA: TGCAGCGTTGTCGCCGGCTCCTACGAGCAGTACTTC. Translated, it gives CSVVAGSYEQYF.

A few counts support this clonotype. V is TRBV5-6 and J is TRBJ1-1; D gene uncertain. The V gene's germline CDR1 is SGHDT and CDR2 YYEEEE. V lost 3 bases and J lost 0, with 12 bases in between. This CDR3 is 15 amino acids long. CDR3 in DNA: TGTGCCAGCAGCTACTTGACACTACTGAACACTGAAGCTTTCTTT. It yields the protein CASSYLTLLNTEAFF.

This clonotype was seen ten or more times. This chain uses TRBV12-3 or TRBV12-4 with TRBJ2-1; the match to TRBD1 covers 9 bases. Trimming at V came to 1 base and at J to 9 bases, leaving 7 bases not matched to a gene. The CDR3 contains 15 residues. CDR3 sequence reads: CASSLGGQGVSEQFF. The CDR3 DNA sequence: TGTGCCAGCAGTTTAGGGGGACAGGGCGTTAGTGAGCAGTTCTTC.

The table lists this clonotype with many counts. The chain has TRBV5-1 and TRBJ1-2; the D is unclear. Germline V gives CDR1 SGHRS, CDR2 YFSETQ. Trimming took 0 bases from V and 4 from J, leaving 13 bases between them. This CDR3 has 15 amino acids. CDR3 sequence reads: CASSLERQQFYGYTF. The CDR3 bases are TGCGCCAGCAGCTTGGAACGCCAGCAGTTCTATGGCTACACCTTC.